Listed below are T cell receptor beta chains from one sample, sequenced in a study of OX40 agonist ivuxolimab in advanced cancers. TCRdb keeps only in-frame clones here, not all; method: immunoSEQ multiplex PCR. The table has 89,000 or so clones, 88% seen once. This material consisted of CD4+ or CD8+ T cells sorted from blood, taken in a trial of the OX40 agonist ivuxolimab. The receptors originated from an adult with an advanced solid tumor such as melanoma, head and neck, liver or kidney cancer. Both conserved end residues are part of each CDR3. Fields, in order: clone size, V gene, D gene, J gene, CDR3 protein, CDR3 DNA. D genes are given only for firm matches. Clone size is stated in some rows and not others, as once, few, many or a class when expanded.

clone_size: NA; v_call: TRBV9; d_call: NA; j_call: TRBJ2-5; cdr3_aa: CASSRDFQETQYF; cdr3_nt: TGTGCCAGCTCCCGGGACTTTCAAGAGACCCAGTACTTC
clone_size: NA; v_call: TRBV7-9; d_call: TRBD1; j_call: TRBJ1-1; cdr3_aa: CASSIGDSQAFF; cdr3_nt: TGTGCCAGCAGCATAGGGGACAGTCAAGCTTTCTTT
clone_size: NA; v_call: TRBV6-1; d_call: NA; j_call: TRBJ2-7; cdr3_aa: CASSEGGKPREQYF; cdr3_nt: TGTGCCAGCAGTGAAGGGGGCAAGCCTAGAGAGCAGTACTTC
clone_size: NA; v_call: TRBV11-2; d_call: NA; j_call: TRBJ1-1; cdr3_aa: CASSFGGMTEAFF; cdr3_nt: TGTGCCAGCAGCTTCGGGGGGATGACTGAAGCTTTCTTT
clone_size: NA; v_call: TRBV7-9; d_call: TRBD2; j_call: TRBJ2-1; cdr3_aa: CASSLLGGSNEQFF; cdr3_nt: TGTGCCAGCAGCTTGTTGGGCGGGAGTAATGAGCAGTTCTTC
clone_size: NA; v_call: TRBV9; d_call: NA; j_call: TRBJ1-2; cdr3_aa: CASSSARGNYGYTF; cdr3_nt: TGTGCCAGCAGCTCTGCGAGGGGGAACTATGGCTACACCTTC
clone_size: NA; v_call: TRBV9; d_call: NA; j_call: TRBJ1-1; cdr3_aa: CASSADPDGNTEAFF; cdr3_nt: TGTGCCAGCAGCGCTGATCCGGACGGGAACACTGAAGCTTTCTTT
clone_size: NA; v_call: TRBV29-1; d_call: TRBD1; j_call: TRBJ2-7; cdr3_aa: CSVGGTGVYEQYF; cdr3_nt: TGCAGCGTTGGCGGGACAGGGGTGTACGAGCAGTACTTC
clone_size: NA; v_call: TRBV5-4; d_call: NA; j_call: TRBJ2-7; cdr3_aa: CASSLQLAVGEQYF; cdr3_nt: TGTGCCAGCAGCTTGCAACTAGCAGTGGGCGAGCAGTACTTC
clone_size: NA; v_call: TRBV9; d_call: TRBD1; j_call: TRBJ1-2; cdr3_aa: CASSPRDSTNYGYTF; cdr3_nt: TGTGCCAGCAGCCCCCGGGACAGTACTAACTATGGCTACACCTTC
clone_size: once; v_call: TRBV6-1; d_call: NA; j_call: TRBJ2-4; cdr3_aa: CASSEWVIQYF; cdr3_nt: TGTGCCAGCAGTGAATGGGTCATTCAGTACTTC
clone_size: NA; v_call: TRBV5-4; d_call: TRBD1; j_call: TRBJ1-4; cdr3_aa: CASSLQGGTNEKLFF; cdr3_nt: TGTGCCAGCAGCTTACAGGGGGGCACTAATGAAAAACTGTTTTTT
clone_size: NA; v_call: TRBV5-1; d_call: NA; j_call: TRBJ2-2; cdr3_aa: CASSSNTGELFF; cdr3_nt: TGCGCCAGCAGCTCGAACACCGGGGAGCTGTTTTTT
clone_size: once; v_call: TRBV7-3; d_call: NA; j_call: TRBJ2-2; cdr3_aa: CASSRIAGELFF; cdr3_nt: TGTGCCAGCAGCAGGATTGCCGGGGAGCTGTTTTTT
clone_size: NA; v_call: TRBV30; d_call: TRBD1; j_call: TRBJ1-2; cdr3_aa: CAWSAGQGRGDYGYTF; cdr3_nt: TGTGCCTGGAGTGCGGGACAGGGGAGGGGCGACTATGGCTACACCTTC
clone_size: NA; v_call: TRBV7-2; d_call: TRBD1; j_call: TRBJ1-5; cdr3_aa: CASSLGTGVDQPQHF; cdr3_nt: TGTGCCAGCAGCTTGGGGACAGGGGTGGATCAGCCCCAGCATTTT
clone_size: NA; v_call: TRBV5-5; d_call: TRBD1; j_call: TRBJ1-4; cdr3_aa: CASSLIQGATNEKLFF; cdr3_nt: TGTGCCAGCAGCCTGATACAGGGGGCAACTAATGAAAAACTGTTTTTT
clone_size: NA; v_call: TRBV28; d_call: TRBD2; j_call: TRBJ2-5; cdr3_aa: CASSSGSVTETQYF; cdr3_nt: TGTGCCAGCAGTAGCGGGAGTGTAACGGAGACCCAGTACTTC
clone_size: NA; v_call: TRBV19; d_call: NA; j_call: TRBJ1-2; cdr3_aa: CASSITGIYGYTF; cdr3_nt: TGTGCCAGTAGTATAACGGGGATCTATGGCTACACCTTC
clone_size: NA; v_call: TRBV10-3; d_call: NA; j_call: TRBJ1-6; cdr3_aa: CAISDPGDNNSPLHF; cdr3_nt: TGTGCCATCAGTGACCCCGGGGATAACAATTCACCCCTCCACTTT
clone_size: NA; v_call: TRBV28; d_call: TRBD1; j_call: TRBJ1-1; cdr3_aa: CASSIRGGAGTEAFF; cdr3_nt: TGTGCCAGCAGTATTCGAGGGGGCGCGGGTACTGAAGCTTTCTTT
clone_size: NA; v_call: TRBV19; d_call: NA; j_call: TRBJ2-5; cdr3_aa: CASSISRGETQYF; cdr3_nt: TGTGCCAGTAGTATATCTAGGGGAGAGACCCAGTACTTC
clone_size: NA; v_call: TRBV2; d_call: NA; j_call: TRBJ2-7; cdr3_aa: CASSEANRADSYEQYF; cdr3_nt: TGTGCCAGCAGTGAAGCCAACAGGGCCGACTCCTACGAGCAGTACTTC
clone_size: NA; v_call: TRBV7-2; d_call: TRBD2; j_call: TRBJ2-7; cdr3_aa: CASSLAGGAGTYEQYF; cdr3_nt: TGTGCCAGCAGCTTAGCGGGAGGGGCAGGCACCTACGAGCAGTACTTC
clone_size: once; v_call: TRBV11-2; d_call: NA; j_call: TRBJ2-3; cdr3_aa: CASSDTDTQYF; cdr3_nt: TGTGCCAGCAGCGACACAGATACGCAGTATTTT
clone_size: NA; v_call: TRBV23-1; d_call: TRBD2; j_call: TRBJ2-5; cdr3_aa: CASTNGLAAQYF; cdr3_nt: TGCGCCAGCACTAATGGACTAGCGGCCCAGTACTTC
clone_size: NA; v_call: TRBV28; d_call: NA; j_call: TRBJ1-5; cdr3_aa: CASSLMSDSFSLPQHF; cdr3_nt: TGTGCCAGCAGTTTAATGTCGGACAGCTTTTCGTTGCCCCAGCATTTT
clone_size: once; v_call: TRBV11-2; d_call: TRBD1; j_call: TRBJ2-7; cdr3_aa: CASSKGGDRKTEQYF; cdr3_nt: TGTGCCAGCAGCAAGGGTGGGGACAGGAAGACCGAGCAGTACTTC
clone_size: NA; v_call: TRBV6-5; d_call: TRBD1; j_call: TRBJ2-7; cdr3_aa: CASKQGYEQYF; cdr3_nt: TGTGCCAGCAAACAGGGGTACGAGCAGTACTTC
clone_size: few; v_call: TRBV6-5; d_call: NA; j_call: TRBJ2-7; cdr3_aa: CASSYRLLGEQYF; cdr3_nt: TGTGCCAGCAGTTACCGCCTCCTAGGGGAGCAGTACTTC
clone_size: NA; v_call: TRBV6-5; d_call: NA; j_call: TRBJ1-2; cdr3_aa: CASTLRRGLNYGYTF; cdr3_nt: TGTGCCAGCACCCTACGCAGGGGTCTTAACTATGGCTACACCTTC
clone_size: NA; v_call: TRBV7-9; d_call: NA; j_call: TRBJ2-7; cdr3_aa: CASSTDWNYEQYF; cdr3_nt: TGTGCCAGCAGCACCGACTGGAACTACGAGCAGTACTTC
clone_size: once; v_call: TRBV7-2; d_call: NA; j_call: TRBJ2-7; cdr3_aa: CASSLAGTVREQYF; cdr3_nt: TGTGCCAGCAGCTTAGCAGGGACCGTTCGCGAGCAGTACTTC
clone_size: NA; v_call: TRBV15; d_call: NA; j_call: TRBJ2-2; cdr3_aa: CATSRDLSDTGELFF; cdr3_nt: TGTGCCACCAGCAGAGATCTGTCGGACACCGGGGAGCTGTTTTTT
clone_size: NA; v_call: TRBV18; d_call: NA; j_call: TRBJ2-5; cdr3_aa: CASSKYQETQYF; cdr3_nt: TGTGCCAGCTCAAAGTACCAAGAGACCCAGTACTTC
clone_size: once; v_call: TRBV28; d_call: NA; j_call: TRBJ2-4; cdr3_aa: CATQNLAKNIQYF; cdr3_nt: TGTGCCACCCAAAACCTAGCCAAAAACATTCAGTACTTC
clone_size: NA; v_call: TRBV5-1; d_call: NA; j_call: TRBJ2-1; cdr3_aa: CASSSGGAGTYNEQFF; cdr3_nt: TGCGCCAGCAGCTCCGGGGGCGCCGGAACCTACAATGAGCAGTTCTTC
clone_size: NA; v_call: TRBV11-2; d_call: TRBD2; j_call: TRBJ2-5; cdr3_aa: CASSRQGGREETQYF; cdr3_nt: TGTGCCAGCAGCCGCCAGGGCGGGAGGGAAGAGACCCAGTACTTC
clone_size: NA; v_call: TRBV19; d_call: TRBD1; j_call: TRBJ2-5; cdr3_aa: CASSKGGQGQETQYF; cdr3_nt: TGTGCCAGTAGTAAGGGGGGACAGGGTCAAGAGACCCAGTACTTC
clone_size: NA; v_call: TRBV19; d_call: NA; j_call: TRBJ1-4; cdr3_aa: CASTLSHGRANEKLFF; cdr3_nt: TGTGCCAGTACTCTATCACACGGGAGGGCAAATGAAAAACTGTTTTTT
clone_size: NA; v_call: TRBV6-6; d_call: NA; j_call: TRBJ1-5; cdr3_aa: CASSLGHYSNQPQHF; cdr3_nt: TGTGCCAGCAGTTTGGGTCATTATAGCAATCAGCCCCAGCATTTT
clone_size: NA; v_call: TRBV9; d_call: NA; j_call: TRBJ2-5; cdr3_aa: CASSVVSAGRETQYF; cdr3_nt: TGTGCCAGCAGCGTAGTATCGGCCGGAAGGGAGACCCAGTACTTC
clone_size: NA; v_call: TRBV25-1; d_call: TRBD2; j_call: TRBJ2-5; cdr3_aa: CASSESLAGKTQYF; cdr3_nt: TGTGCCAGCAGTGAATCCCTAGCGGGCAAGACCCAGTACTTC
clone_size: NA; v_call: TRBV7-6; d_call: TRBD2; j_call: TRBJ2-3; cdr3_aa: CASAGLAGGRDTQYF; cdr3_nt: TGTGCCAGCGCGGGACTAGCGGGAGGGAGGGATACGCAGTATTTT
clone_size: NA; v_call: TRBV11-3; d_call: NA; j_call: TRBJ2-1; cdr3_aa: CASSLDTYNEQFF; cdr3_nt: TGTGCCAGCAGCTTGGACACCTACAATGAGCAGTTCTTC
clone_size: few; v_call: TRBV5-5; d_call: TRBD1; j_call: TRBJ1-5; cdr3_aa: CASSGSGTGASGQPQHF; cdr3_nt: TGTGCCAGCAGCGGATCCGGGACAGGGGCCTCGGGACAGCCCCAGCATTTT